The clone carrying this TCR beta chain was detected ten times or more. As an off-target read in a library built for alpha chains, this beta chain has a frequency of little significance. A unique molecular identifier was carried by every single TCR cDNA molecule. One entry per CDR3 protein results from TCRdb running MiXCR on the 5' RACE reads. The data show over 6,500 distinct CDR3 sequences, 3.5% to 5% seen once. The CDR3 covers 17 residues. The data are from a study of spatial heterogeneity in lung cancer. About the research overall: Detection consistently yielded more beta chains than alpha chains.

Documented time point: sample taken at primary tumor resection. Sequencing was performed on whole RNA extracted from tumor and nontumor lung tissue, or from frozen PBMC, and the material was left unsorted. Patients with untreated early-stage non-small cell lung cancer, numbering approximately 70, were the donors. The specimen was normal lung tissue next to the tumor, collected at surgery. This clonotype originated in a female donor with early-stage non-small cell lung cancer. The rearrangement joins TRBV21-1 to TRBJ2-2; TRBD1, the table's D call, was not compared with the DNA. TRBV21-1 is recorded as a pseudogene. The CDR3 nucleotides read TGTGCCAGCAGCAAAGTGTCGGGGACGACGAACACCGGGGAGCTGTTTTTT. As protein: CASSKVSGTTNTGELFF.